A selection of T cell receptor beta chains follows, all from one sample in a study of regulatory T cells in long-lasting Graves disease. TCRdb reanalysed the multiplex PCR reads using MiXCR and keeps one entry per CDR3 protein. The table lists fewer than 450,000 distinct CDR3 sequences, approximately 15% of them singletons. This sample was shared with a second study, whose subject was T cells in Graves' hyperthyroidism and ophthalmopathy.

Sequenced material: peripheral blood mononuclear cells (PBMCs), taken at new diagnosis, from a patient treated with antithyroid drugs. The receptors were sampled from a woman in her thirties or forties with Graves disease. Each CDR3 is given with its conserved first and last residue. Fields, in order: CDR3 length, J gene, clone size, V gene, CDR3 protein. Only part of the rows carry a size: once, few, many, or a class if the clone is expanded.

>16|TRBJ1-1|few|TRBV28
CASSLLGALMNTEAFF
>15|TRBJ2-4|many|TRBV3-1
CASSYSDRAGNIQYF
>16|TRBJ2-4|NA|TRBV6-1
CASSEAQVLAKNIQYF
>15|TRBJ2-7|many|TRBV12-3/TRBV12-4
CASSPRERWSYEQYF
>13|TRBJ1-2|many|TRBV12-3/TRBV12-4
CASSPTVMVGYTF
>19|TRBJ2-6|NA|TRBV18
CASSPGLLAGRSGANVLTF
>15|TRBJ2-3|NA|TRBV12-3/TRBV12-4
CASSLVTVGPHTQYF
>14|TRBJ2-7|many|TRBV6-1
CARDPGTVSYEQYF
>16|TRBJ2-2|few|TRBV5-1
CASSLGTLVIGGELFF
>17|TRBJ2-2|few|TRBV30
CAWNLGGTVANTGELFF
>16|TRBJ1-2|NA|TRBV10-3
CAISTGQGGDSYGYTF
>17|TRBJ1-1|NA|TRBV5-1
CASSGAGTGGGYTEAFF
>16|TRBJ1-1|many|TRBV5-4
CASSSRKRQGRTEAFF
>16|TRBJ2-3|many|TRBV7-2
CASSLFASGNTDTQYF
>17|TRBJ2-2|many|TRBV7-3
CASSLGLAGGPVGELFF
>15|TRBJ2-1|few|TRBV4-1
CASSPSQGSYNEQFF
>15|TRBJ2-3|many|TRBV7-9
CASSLDRGEADTQYF
>14|TRBJ1-6|many|TRBV13
CASSHRPGGSPLHF
>15|TRBJ1-1|few|TRBV5-1
CASSPGTGAFTEAFF
>15|TRBJ2-1|many|TRBV7-3
CASSLGQVLSNEQFF
>12|TRBJ2-7|few|TRBV10-1
CASSEGGGLPYF
>13|TRBJ2-1|many|TRBV2
CASPGDLGNEQFF